This is a list of T cell receptor beta chains from one sample in a study of blood T cell repertoires in COVID-19. Sequencing used immunoSEQ multiplex PCR; TCRdb keeps in-frame clones, though not all of them. The sample holds tens of thousands of clones, less than 95% seen once. The sample consisted of peripheral blood. Every receptor here comes from a man in his forties or fifties with acute or convalescent COVID-19. Each CDR3 is given without its conserved first and last residue. Each record gives: V gene, J gene, CDR3 protein.

V gene: TRBV2; J gene: TRBJ2-7; CDR3 protein: ASSPGQGAKEQY
V gene: TRBV13; J gene: TRBJ2-5; CDR3 protein: ASSWRGQETQY
V gene: TRBV2; J gene: TRBJ2-7; CDR3 protein: ASSPGLLYEQY
V gene: TRBV5-4; J gene: TRBJ2-1; CDR3 protein: ASSFEGGTYNEQF
V gene: TRBV23-1; J gene: TRBJ2-7; CDR3 protein: ASSHASGDSFFGQY
V gene: TRBV5-8; J gene: TRBJ2-7; CDR3 protein: ASSLISGGEQY
V gene: TRBV21-1; J gene: TRBJ2-7; CDR3 protein: ASNTGPPREQY
V gene: TRBV5-1; J gene: TRBJ2-1; CDR3 protein: ASSLVVGGIYNEQF
V gene: TRBV19; J gene: TRBJ1-5; CDR3 protein: ASSIAQVYSNQPQH
V gene: TRBV19; J gene: TRBJ2-7; CDR3 protein: ASSIDLAGTPYEQY
V gene: TRBV19; J gene: TRBJ1-1; CDR3 protein: ASSIRGQGNTEAF
V gene: TRBV30; J gene: TRBJ1-3; CDR3 protein: AWSRPGTLGNTIY
V gene: TRBV18; J gene: TRBJ2-3; CDR3 protein: ASSPQPSTDTQY
V gene: TRBV30; J gene: TRBJ1-1; CDR3 protein: AWSVLGGGAF
V gene: TRBV27; J gene: TRBJ2-1; CDR3 protein: ASSLQGMLSNEQF
V gene: TRBV5-1; J gene: TRBJ2-2; CDR3 protein: ASSLVKSQGAAGELF
V gene: TRBV5-6; J gene: TRBJ1-4; CDR3 protein: ASLNRGIGEKLF
V gene: TRBV4-2; J gene: TRBJ1-5; CDR3 protein: ASSQDLELNHQPQH
V gene: TRBV4-1; J gene: TRBJ2-7; CDR3 protein: ASSQISTGTGDDEQY